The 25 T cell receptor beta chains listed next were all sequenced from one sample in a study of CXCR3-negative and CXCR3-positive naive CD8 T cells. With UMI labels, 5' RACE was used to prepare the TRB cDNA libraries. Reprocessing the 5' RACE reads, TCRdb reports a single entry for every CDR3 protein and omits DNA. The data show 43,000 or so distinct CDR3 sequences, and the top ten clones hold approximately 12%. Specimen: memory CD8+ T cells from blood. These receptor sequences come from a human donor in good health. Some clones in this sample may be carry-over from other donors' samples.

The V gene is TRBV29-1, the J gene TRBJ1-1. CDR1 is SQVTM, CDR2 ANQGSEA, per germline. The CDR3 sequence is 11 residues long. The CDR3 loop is CSVGQATEAFF. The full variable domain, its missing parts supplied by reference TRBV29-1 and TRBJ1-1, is SAVISQKPSRDICQRGTSLTIQCQVDSQVTMMFWYRQQPGQSLTLIATANQGSEATYESGFVIDKFPISRPNLTFSTLTVSNMSPEDSSIYLCSVGQATEAFFGQGTRLTVV.

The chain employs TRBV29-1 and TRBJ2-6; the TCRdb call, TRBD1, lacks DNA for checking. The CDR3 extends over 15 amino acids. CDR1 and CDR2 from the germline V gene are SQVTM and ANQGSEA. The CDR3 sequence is CSVGDREAGANVLTF.

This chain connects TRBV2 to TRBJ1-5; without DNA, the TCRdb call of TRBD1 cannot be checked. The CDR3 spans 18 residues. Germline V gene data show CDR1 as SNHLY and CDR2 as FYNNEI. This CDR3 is CASSAKGSGVAGNQPQHF.

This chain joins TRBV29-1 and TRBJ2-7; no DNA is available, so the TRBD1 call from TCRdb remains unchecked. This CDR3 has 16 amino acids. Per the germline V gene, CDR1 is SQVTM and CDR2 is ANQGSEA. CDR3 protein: CSVEEAVTGSSYEQYF.

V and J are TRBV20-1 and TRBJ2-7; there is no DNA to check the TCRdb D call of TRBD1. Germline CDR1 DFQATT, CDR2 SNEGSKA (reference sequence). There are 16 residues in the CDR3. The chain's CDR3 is CSARDFLGQGAYEQYF.

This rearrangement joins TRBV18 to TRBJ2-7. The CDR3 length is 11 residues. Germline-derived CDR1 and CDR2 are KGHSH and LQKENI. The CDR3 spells CASSPGEEQYF.

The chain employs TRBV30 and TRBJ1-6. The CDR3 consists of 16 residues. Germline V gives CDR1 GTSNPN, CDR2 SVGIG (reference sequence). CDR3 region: CAWSLLTITTGSPLHF.

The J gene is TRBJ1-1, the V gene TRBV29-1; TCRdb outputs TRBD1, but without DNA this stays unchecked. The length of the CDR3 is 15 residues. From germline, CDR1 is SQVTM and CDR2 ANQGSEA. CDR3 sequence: CSLIGKQGLNTEAFF.

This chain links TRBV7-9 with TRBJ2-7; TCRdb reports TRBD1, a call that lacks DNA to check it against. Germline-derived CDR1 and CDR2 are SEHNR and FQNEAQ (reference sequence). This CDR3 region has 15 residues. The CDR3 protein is CASNDPDRHSYEQYF.

CDR3 in amino acids: CAISEQTGSGDEQYF. This rearrangement joins TRBV10-3 to TRBJ2-7; TCRdb proposes TRBD1, but this gene call is untestable without DNA. The CDR3 has 15 residues. CDR1 and CDR2 from the germline V gene are ENHRY and SYGVKD.

The CDR3 loop reads CSVENRLNTEAFF. This sequence joins TRBV29-1 and TRBJ1-1. This CDR3 contains 13 residues. Germline CDR1 SQVTM, CDR2 ANQGSEA.

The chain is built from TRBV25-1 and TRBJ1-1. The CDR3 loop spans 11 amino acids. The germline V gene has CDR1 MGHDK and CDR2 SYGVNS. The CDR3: CASRMNTEAFF. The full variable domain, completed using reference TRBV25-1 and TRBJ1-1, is EADIYQTPRYLVIGTGKKITLECSQTMGHDKMYWYQQDPGMELHLIHYSYGVNSTEKGDLSSESTVSRIRTEHFPLTLESARPSHTSQYLCASRMNTEAFFGQGTRLTVV.

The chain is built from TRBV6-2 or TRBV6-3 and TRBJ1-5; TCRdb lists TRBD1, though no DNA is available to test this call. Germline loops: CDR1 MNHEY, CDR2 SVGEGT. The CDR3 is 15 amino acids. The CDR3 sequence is CASSWGASSNQPQHF.

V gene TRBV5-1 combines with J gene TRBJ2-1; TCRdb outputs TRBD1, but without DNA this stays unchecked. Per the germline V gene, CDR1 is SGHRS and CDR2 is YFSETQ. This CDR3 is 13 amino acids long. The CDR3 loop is CASRPDSYNEQFF.

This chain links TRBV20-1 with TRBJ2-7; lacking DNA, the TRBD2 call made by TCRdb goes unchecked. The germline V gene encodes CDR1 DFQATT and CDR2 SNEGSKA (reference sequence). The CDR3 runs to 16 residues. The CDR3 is CSARDGEGPVPYEQYF.

CDR3 region: CATVAMGEQYF. The V and J genes are TRBV15 and TRBJ2-7. The CDR3 extends over 11 amino acids. CDR1 is LNHNV, CDR2 YYDKDF, per germline (reference sequence).

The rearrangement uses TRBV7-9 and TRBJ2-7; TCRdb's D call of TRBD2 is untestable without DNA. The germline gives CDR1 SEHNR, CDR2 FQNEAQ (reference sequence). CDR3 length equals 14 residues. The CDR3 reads CASSLGTGVGEQYF.

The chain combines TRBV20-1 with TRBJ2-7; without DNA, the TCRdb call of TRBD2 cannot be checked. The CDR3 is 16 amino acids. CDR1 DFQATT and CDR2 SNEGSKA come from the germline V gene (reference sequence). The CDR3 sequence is CSAEAGTSGGLYEQYF.

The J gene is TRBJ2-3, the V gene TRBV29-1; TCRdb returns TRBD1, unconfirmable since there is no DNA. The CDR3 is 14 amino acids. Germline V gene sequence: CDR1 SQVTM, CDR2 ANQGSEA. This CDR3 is CRGVGGQRTDTQYF.

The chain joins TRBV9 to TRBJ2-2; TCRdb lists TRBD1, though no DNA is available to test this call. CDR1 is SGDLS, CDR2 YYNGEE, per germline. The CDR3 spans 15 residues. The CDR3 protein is CASSAALRDGGELFF.

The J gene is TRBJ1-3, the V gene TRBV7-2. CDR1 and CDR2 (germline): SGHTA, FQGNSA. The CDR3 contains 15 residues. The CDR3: CASSSTGHTGNTIYF.

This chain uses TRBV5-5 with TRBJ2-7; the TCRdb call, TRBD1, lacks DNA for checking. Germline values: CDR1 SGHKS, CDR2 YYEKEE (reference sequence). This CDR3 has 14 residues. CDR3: CASSFYWGHHEQYF.

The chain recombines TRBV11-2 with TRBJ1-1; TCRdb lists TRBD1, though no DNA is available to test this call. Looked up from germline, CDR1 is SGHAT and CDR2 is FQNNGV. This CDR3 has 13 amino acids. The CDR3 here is CASGKPPDSEAFF.

CDR3: CSARVPGDGYTF. The rearrangement uses TRBV20-1 and TRBJ1-2; TCRdb picks TRBD1, but there is no DNA to check that call. CDR1 and CDR2 from the germline V gene are DFQATT and SNEGSKA (reference sequence). CDR3 length: 12 amino acids.

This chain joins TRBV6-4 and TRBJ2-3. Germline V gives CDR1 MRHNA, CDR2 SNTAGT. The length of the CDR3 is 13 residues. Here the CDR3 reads CASSDSPTDTQYF.